Listed below are T cell receptor beta chains from one sample, sequenced in a study of T-cell reconstitution after alpha-beta-depleted transplantation in children. TCRdb reprocessed the PCR reads via MiXCR and lists one record per CDR3 protein. The table lists around 480,000 distinct CDR3 sequences, approximately 32% of them singletons. The specimen comprised PBMCs from the stem cell graft donor, sampled from the stem cell graft. These TCRs come from a human donor who donated a stem cell graft to a child with aplastic anemia. Each CDR3 is given with its conserved first and last residue. A D gene is named only where the DNA matches it firmly. A row's size may be missing; if present it is once, few, many or a size class.

>TRBV20-1|few|TRBD1|TRBJ1-2
TGCAGTGCTAGAGGGGACAGGGGACACTATGGCTACACCTTC
CSARGDRGHYGYTF
>TRBV4-3|-|TRBD2|TRBJ2-1
TGCGCCAGCAGCCAAGATGGGACTAGCGGGAGAGTTTACAATGAGCAGTTCTTC
CASSQDGTSGRVYNEQFF
>TRBV29-1|-|TRBD2|TRBJ2-7
TGCAGCGTTGAAGATCGTCGCGGGAGTCTTGCCGAGCAGTACTTC
CSVEDRRGSLAEQYF
>TRBV5-5|-|-|TRBJ1-1
TGTGCCAGCAGCTTAGGGCGGTACACTGAAGCTTTCTTT
CASSLGRYTEAFF
>TRBV7-8|few|-|TRBJ1-6
TGTGCCAGCAGCTTCACCAGGGGCGGCTCACCCCTCCACTTT
CASSFTRGGSPLHF
>TRBV18|-|TRBD1|TRBJ1-1
TGTGCCAGCTCACAGGGACAGCAGAACACTGAAGCTTTCTTT
CASSQGQQNTEAFF
>TRBV24-1|few|TRBD1|TRBJ2-1
TGTGCCACCAGTGATTTGAGGGGGACAGGGAGGGATGAGCAGTTCTTC
CATSDLRGTGRDEQFF
>TRBV5-1|-|-|TRBJ1-3
TGCGCCAGCAGCTTAGGGGACGCCAACTCTGGAAACACCATATATTTT
CASSLGDANSGNTIYF
>TRBV4-3|-|TRBD1|TRBJ1-2
TGCGCCAGCAGCCAAGGGACAGGGCCCCAGTATGGCTACACCTTC
CASSQGTGPQYGYTF
>TRBV20-1|-|-|TRBJ1-1
TGCAGTGCTAGAGAGAGTTCGCACACTGAAGCTTTCTTT
CSARESSHTEAFF
>TRBV11-1|-|-|TRBJ2-5
TGTGCCAGCAGCGGGGGGACCCAGTACTTC
CASSGGTQYF
>TRBV27|-|-|TRBJ1-5
TGTGCCAGCAGTGGGAGACAGGACAATCAGCCCCAGCATTTT
CASSGRQDNQPQHF
>TRBV13|-|TRBD2|TRBJ2-7
TGTGCCAGCAGCTGGGTAGGGACTAGCGAGTACGAGCAGTACTTC
CASSWVGTSEYEQYF
>TRBV18|-|-|TRBJ1-3
TGTGCCAGCTCACCAAAGGACTCTGGAAACACCATATATTTT
CASSPKDSGNTIYF
>TRBV15|many|TRBD2|TRBJ2-3
TGTGCCACCAGCAGAGACCTCGGCGGGAGGGCGGGCACAGATACGCAGTATTTT
CATSRDLGGRAGTDTQYF
>TRBV28|-|-|TRBJ1-1
TGTGCCAGCATCCCCGGCCCCGGGGGGACTGAAGCTTTCTTT
CASIPGPGGTEAFF
>TRBV12-3/TRBV12-4|few|-|TRBJ1-5
TGTGCCAGCAGTTTTGTCCCTAAGGGGCAGCCCCAGCATTTT
CASSFVPKGQPQHF
>TRBV5-1|few|-|TRBJ1-1
TGCGCCAGCAGCTTGGGAGCAGGTCGGACTGAAGCTTTCTTT
CASSLGAGRTEAFF
>TRBV3-1|-|-|TRBJ1-1
TGTGCCAGCAGCCGCTCCGGGCCTCAGGCGGATTTCTTT
CASSRSGPQADFF
>TRBV5-1|few|-|TRBJ1-5
TGCGCCAGCAGCACCGGGGGCAGGGCGGGTCAGCCCCAGCATTTT
CASSTGGRAGQPQHF
>TRBV11-1|-|-|TRBJ1-2
TGTGCCAGCAGCTTAGTGACTGTAGGGTTCCCCGCCCACTATGGCTACACCTTC
CASSLVTVGFPAHYGYTF
>TRBV12-3/TRBV12-4|-|TRBD2|TRBJ2-1
TGTGCCAGCAGTTCCCAGGGACTAGCTAGTGAGCAGTTCTTC
CASSSQGLASEQFF
>TRBV28|few|-|TRBJ1-3
TGTGCCAGCCAAGGGGGAGGACTTAGGCCCTCTGGAAACACCATATATTTT
CASQGGGLRPSGNTIYF
>TRBV11-2|-|-|TRBJ2-7
TGTGCCAGCAGCTTAAGACGGGCCGCTGACCTCGGGGAGCAGTACTTC
CASSLRRAADLGEQYF
>TRBV12-3/TRBV12-4|few|-|TRBJ1-2
TGTGCCAGCAGTTTAGCTTCGGGGTCGATCGGGAAAGGCTACACCTTC
CASSLASGSIGKGYTF
>TRBV5-1|-|-|TRBJ1-4
TGCGCCAGCTCCGGGGACCAGGGCTCGGAAAAACTGTTTTTT
CASSGDQGSEKLFF
>TRBV20-1|-|-|TRBJ2-5
TGCAGTGCTAGCGGCAGCTTACTACTAGGCGCCCAAGAGACCCAGTACTTC
CSASGSLLLGAQETQYF
>TRBV6-1|-|-|TRBJ1-3
TGTGCCAGCGAGGAGGGTACCCTCTCTGGAAACACCATATATTTT
CASEEGTLSGNTIYF
>TRBV12-3/TRBV12-4|few|TRBD2|TRBJ2-4
TGTGCCAGCAGTTTACCGCTAGCGGGAGCGTTAGCCAAAAACATTCAGTACTTC
CASSLPLAGALAKNIQYF